This section outlines one T cell receptor (beta chain) sequence together with its context. The antigen is undetermined. Germline lookup yields CDR1 SEHNR and CDR2 FQNEAQ (reference sequence). The trim removed 1 base at V and 15 bases at J, leaving 2 bases unmatched. This CDR3 has 12 amino acids. The data originate from a study of response to subunit inactivated influenza vaccine. The study, taken as a whole, reports: Few new T cells, the authors suggested, are recruited by each seasonal influenza vaccination.

TCRdb itself ran the RT-PCR reads through MiXCR, one entry per CDR3 protein. This table holds under 750,000 distinct CDR3 sequences, 10% to 15% found once. The sample consisted of PBMCs from blood, taken on the day of vaccination. The clonotype comes from a man aged 50 to 59 who received an inactivated influenza vaccine. The chain recombines TRBV7-9 with TRBJ2-1, with 11 bases aligning to TRBD2. The CDR3 loop reads CASSLGGLAVFF. The CDR3 DNA reads as TGTGCCAGCAGCTTAGGGGGACTAGCGGTGTTCTTC.